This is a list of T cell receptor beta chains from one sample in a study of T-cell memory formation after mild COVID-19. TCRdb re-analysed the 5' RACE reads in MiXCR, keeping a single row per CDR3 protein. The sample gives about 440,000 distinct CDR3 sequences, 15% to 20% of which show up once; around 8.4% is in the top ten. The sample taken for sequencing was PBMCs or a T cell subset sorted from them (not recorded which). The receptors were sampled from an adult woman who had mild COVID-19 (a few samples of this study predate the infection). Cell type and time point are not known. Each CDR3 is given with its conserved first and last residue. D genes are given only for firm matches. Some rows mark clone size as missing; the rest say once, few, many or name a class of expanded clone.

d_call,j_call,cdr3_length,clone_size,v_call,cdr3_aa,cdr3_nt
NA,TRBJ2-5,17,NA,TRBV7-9,CASSLSSAGLGEETQYF,TGTGCCAGCAGCTTAAGTTCTGCGGGGCTAGGCGAAGAGACCCAGTACTTC
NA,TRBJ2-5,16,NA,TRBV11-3,CASSLESRSSRETQYF,TGTGCCAGCAGCTTAGAAAGCCGGAGTTCGAGGGAGACCCAGTACTTC
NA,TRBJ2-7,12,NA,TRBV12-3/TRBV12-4,CASTPGGLEQYF,TGTGCCAGCACCCCAGGAGGTCTCGAGCAGTACTTC
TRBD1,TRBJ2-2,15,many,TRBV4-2,CASSHRDRNTGELFF,TGTGCCAGCAGCCATAGGGACAGGAACACCGGGGAGCTGTTTTTT
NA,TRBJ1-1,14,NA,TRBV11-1,CASSRGQMNTEAFF,TGTGCCAGCAGCCGCGGGCAGATGAACACTGAAGCTTTCTTT
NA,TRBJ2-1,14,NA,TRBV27,CASSKQVPYNEQFF,TGTGCCAGCTCGAAACAGGTTCCCTACAATGAGCAGTTCTTC
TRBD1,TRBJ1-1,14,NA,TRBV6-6,CASSQQGANTEAFF,TGTGCCAGCAGTCAACAGGGGGCGAACACTGAAGCTTTCTTT
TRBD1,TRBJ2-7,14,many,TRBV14,CASSQGDRTYEQYF,TGTGCCAGCAGCCAAGGGGACAGGACCTACGAGCAGTACTTC
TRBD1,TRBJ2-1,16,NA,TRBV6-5,CASRLEGTGVNNEQFF,TGTGCCAGCAGGCTCGAGGGGACAGGAGTAAACAATGAGCAGTTCTTC
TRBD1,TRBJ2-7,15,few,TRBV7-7,CASSTGTGRSYEQYF,TGTGCTAGCAGCACAGGGACAGGGCGATCCTACGAGCAGTACTTC
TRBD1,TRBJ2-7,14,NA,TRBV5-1,CASFSGQGDYEQYF,TGCGCCAGCTTCTCGGGACAGGGGGATTACGAGCAGTACTTC
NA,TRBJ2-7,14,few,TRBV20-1,CSARSIVTAYEQYF,TGCAGTGCTAGATCTATCGTCACGGCGTACGAGCAGTACTTC
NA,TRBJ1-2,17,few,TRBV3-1,CASSHGQPEHINYGYTF,TGTGCCAGCAGCCACGGACAGCCGGAGCACATTAACTATGGCTACACCTTC
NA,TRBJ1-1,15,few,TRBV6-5,CASSYTGMRNTEAFF,TGTGCCAGCAGTTACACAGGTATGAGGAACACTGAAGCTTTCTTT
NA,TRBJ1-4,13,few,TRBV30,CAWSVLTSVELFF,TGTGCCTGGAGTGTCCTAACGTCCGTTGAACTGTTTTTT
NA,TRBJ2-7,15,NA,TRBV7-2,CASSLPSGQSYEQYF,TGTGCCAGCAGCTTACCTAGCGGACAGTCCTACGAGCAGTACTTC
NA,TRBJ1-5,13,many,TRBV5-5,CASSYSSNQPQHF,TGTGCCAGCAGCTACTCCTCCAATCAGCCCCAGCATTTT
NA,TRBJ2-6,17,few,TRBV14,CASSQEMVVSGANVLTF,TGTGCCAGCAGCCAAGAAATGGTGGTCTCTGGGGCCAACGTCCTGACTTTC
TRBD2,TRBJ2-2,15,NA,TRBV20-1,CSARSGLDLTGELFF,TGCAGTGCTCGCTCGGGACTAGATCTAACCGGGGAGCTGTTTTTT
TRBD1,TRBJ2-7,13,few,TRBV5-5,CASSPWTGYEQYF,TGTGCCAGCAGCCCGTGGACAGGCTACGAGCAGTACTTC
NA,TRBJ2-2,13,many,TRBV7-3,CASSLTNTGELFF,TGTGCCAGCAGCTTAACGAACACCGGGGAGCTGTTTTTT
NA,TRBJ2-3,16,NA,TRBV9,CASSVGANRVADTQYF,TGTGCCAGCAGCGTAGGGGCCAACAGGGTGGCAGATACGCAGTATTTT
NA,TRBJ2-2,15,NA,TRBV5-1,CASVLQASGTGELFF,TGCGCCAGCGTACTACAGGCCTCGGGCACCGGGGAGCTGTTTTTT
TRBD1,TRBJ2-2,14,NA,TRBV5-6,CASSRDRYTGELFF,TGTGCCAGCAGCCGGGACAGATACACCGGGGAGCTGTTTTTT
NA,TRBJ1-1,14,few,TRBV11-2,CASSFFPGTLGAFF,TGTGCCAGCAGCTTCTTCCCGGGAACCCTGGGAGCTTTCTTT
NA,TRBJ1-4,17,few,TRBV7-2,CASSSRRGRGFFEKLFF,TGTGCCAGCAGCTCCCGACGTGGTAGGGGGTTTTTTGAAAAACTGTTTTTT
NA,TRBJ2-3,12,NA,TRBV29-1,CSAPSLTDTQYF,TGCAGCGCCCCTAGTTTGACAGATACGCAGTATTTT
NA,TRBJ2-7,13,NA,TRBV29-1,CSVSRGTPDEQYF,TGCAGCGTCTCTAGGGGGACTCCGGACGAGCAGTACTTC
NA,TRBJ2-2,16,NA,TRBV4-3,CASSQEPGPRGGELFF,TGCGCCAGCAGCCAAGAACCGGGACCCAGGGGCGGGGAGCTGTTTTTT
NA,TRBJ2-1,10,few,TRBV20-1,CSAFYNEQFF,TGCAGTGCTTTTTACAATGAGCAGTTCTTC
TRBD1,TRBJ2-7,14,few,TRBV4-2,CASSQGTGASEQYF,TGTGCCAGCAGCCAAGGGACAGGGGCCTCCGAGCAGTACTTC
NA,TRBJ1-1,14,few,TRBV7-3,CASSLLARGTEAFF,TGTGCCAGCAGCTTACTAGCCCGCGGCACTGAAGCTTTCTTT
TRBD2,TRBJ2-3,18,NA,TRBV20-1,CSALGLAELVSKADTQYF,TGCAGTGCTCTTGGACTAGCGGAGCTAGTCTCTAAGGCAGATACGCAGTATTTT
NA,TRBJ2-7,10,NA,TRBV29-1,CSLLLYEQYF,TGCAGCCTTCTCCTATACGAGCAGTACTTC
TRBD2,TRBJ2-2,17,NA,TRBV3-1,CASSQAPLAGSIGELFF,TGTGCCAGCAGCCAAGCACCACTAGCGGGGTCTATCGGGGAGCTGTTTTTT
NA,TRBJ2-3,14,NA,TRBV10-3,CAISERPAQDTQYF,TGTGCCATCAGTGAGCGCCCGGCCCAAGATACGCAGTATTTT
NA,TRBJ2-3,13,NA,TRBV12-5,CASGLGSDATQYF,TGTGCGAGTGGTTTGGGGTCGGACGCCACGCAGTATTTT
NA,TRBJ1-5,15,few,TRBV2,CASSDEGYSNQPQHF,TGTGCCAGCAGTGATGAGGGTTATAGCAATCAGCCCCAGCATTTT
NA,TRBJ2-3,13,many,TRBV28,CASSQGRTDTQYF,TGCGCCAGCAGCCAGGGACGCACAGATACGCAGTATTTT
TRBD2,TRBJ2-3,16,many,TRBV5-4,CASSLETSGIADTQYF,TGTGCCAGCAGCTTGGAGACTAGCGGGATCGCAGATACGCAGTATTTT
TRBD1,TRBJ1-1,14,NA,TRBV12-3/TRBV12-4,CASRDRIMNTEAFF,TGTGCCAGCAGGGACAGGATCATGAACACTGAAGCTTTCTTT
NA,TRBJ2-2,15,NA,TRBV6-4,CASSDSEGDTGELFF,TGTGCCAGCAGTGACTCTGAGGGTGACACCGGGGAGCTGTTTTTT
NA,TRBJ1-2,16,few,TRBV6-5,CASSQNPTPGNHGYTF,TGTGCCAGCAGTCAAAACCCGACACCAGGGAACCATGGCTACACCTTC
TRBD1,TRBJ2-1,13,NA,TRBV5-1,CASSFRDSNEQFF,TGCGCCAGCAGCTTCCGGGACAGCAATGAGCAGTTCTTC
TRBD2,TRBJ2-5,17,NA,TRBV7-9,CASSPPASGRARETQYF,TGTGCCAGCAGCCCCCCCGCGAGCGGGAGGGCCCGAGAGACCCAGTACTTC
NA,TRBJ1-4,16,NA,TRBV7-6,CASSRQQGSTNEKLFF,TGTGCCAGCAGCAGGCAACAGGGTTCGACTAATGAAAAACTGTTTTTT
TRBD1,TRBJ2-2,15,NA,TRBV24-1,CATSERGLETGELFF,TGTGCCACCAGTGAGAGGGGGCTGGAGACCGGGGAGCTGTTTTTT
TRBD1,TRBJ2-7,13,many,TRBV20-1,CSANRGKTYEQYF,TGCAGTGCAAACAGGGGGAAAACCTACGAGCAGTACTTC